The 8 T cell receptor beta chains presented below share a single source sample, sequenced in a study of Graves' ophthalmopathy and Graves' hyperthyroidism. Researchers took RNA transcripts and amplified TCR beta CDR3 regions from them. First-round RT-PCR used HTBI primers; second-round multiplex PCR followed. TCRdb re-called the multiplex PCR reads with MiXCR, one entry per CDR3 protein. The table lists about 210,000 distinct CDR3 sequences, around 30% of them singletons, with approximately 9% in the top ten. Sequences were obtained from peripheral blood. The source is a man aged 50 to 59 with Graves' ophthalmopathy.

For this clonotype: This could be a read error, since a much larger clone is one nucleotide away. The rearrangement uses TRBV4-1 and TRBJ2-7; D possibly corresponds to TRBD1 (6 bases). Germline values: CDR1 MGHRA, CDR2 YSYEKL. The CDR3 runs 13 residues. Trimming removed 4 bases at V and 3 bases at J, with 10 bases between. CDR3 sequence reads: CASSPEQGYEQYF. For the CDR3, the DNA is TGCGCCAGCAGCCCAGAACAGGGCTACGAGCAGTACTTC.

The chain is built from TRBV10-3 and TRBJ2-5, with D perhaps being TRBD1 or TRBD2 (6 bases each). Trimming removed 8 bases at V and 4 bases at J, with 14 bases between. The germline V gene encodes CDR1 ENHRY and CDR2 SYGVKD. The CDR3 extends over 13 amino acids. The CDR3 region is CAIREEGGETQYF. CDR3 sequence (DNA): TGTGCCATCCGAGAGGAGGGGGGAGAGACCCAGTACTTC.

This clonotype showed up many times. The chain combines TRBV15 with TRBJ2-7; 7 nucleotides agree with TRBD2. Germline V gene lookup returns CDR1 LNHNV and CDR2 YYDKDF (reference sequence). CDR3 size: 12 residues. Trimming took 0 bases from V and 10 from J; bases not matched to a gene: 3. Here the CDR3 DNA reads TGTGCCACCAGCAGAGATGGGGGGGGACAGTACTTC. It codes for CATSRDGGGQYF. The whole variable domain, filled in from reference TRBV15 and TRBJ2-7, reads DAMVIQNPRYQVTQFGKPVTLSCSQTLNHNVMYWYQQKSSQAPKLLFHYYDKDFNNEADTPDNFQSRRPNTSFCFLDIRSPGLGDTAMYLCATSRDGGGQYFGPGTRLTVT.

V and J are TRBV27 and TRBJ1-1; no clear D. Germline V gene data show CDR1 as MNHEY and CDR2 as SMNVEV (reference sequence). V lost 6 bases, J lost 0 bases, and 11 bases lay in between. The length of the CDR3 is 14 residues. Here the CDR3 reads CASRPRIVNTEAFF. The CDR3 DNA reads TGTGCCAGCAGGCCGCGAATTGTGAACACTGAAGCTTTCTTT.

The CDR3 spells CATSRVSDSPLHF. Written as DNA, the CDR3 is TGTGCCACCAGCAGAGTGTCTGATTCACCCCTCCACTTT. V usage is TRBV15 and J usage is TRBJ1-6, with D unresolved. The length of the CDR3 is 13 residues. V was shortened by 1 base and J by 8 bases, with 6 bases between the two germline ends. Germline CDR1 LNHNV, CDR2 YYDKDF (reference sequence).

The chain recombines TRBV5-1 with TRBJ2-4; TRBD2 might be the D (5 bases). Germline values: CDR1 SGHRS, CDR2 YFSETQ. V lost 5 bases and J 2 bases, leaving 11 bases between the germline ends. The CDR3 covers 14 residues. The CDR3 is CASRATSSKNIQYF. For the CDR3, the DNA is TGCGCCAGCAGAGCAACTAGTTCCAAAAACATTCAGTACTTC. The variable domain in full, completed from reference TRBV5-1 and TRBJ2-4, reads KAGVTQTPRYLIKTRGQQVTLSCSPISGHRSVSWYQQTPGQGLQFLFEYFSETQRNKGNFPGRFSGRQFSNSRSEMNVSTLELGDSALYLCASRATSSKNIQYFGAGTRLSVL.

In its sample, this clonotype was seen many times. The rearrangement links TRBV6-5 to TRBJ2-7; 10 bases match TRBD2. From germline, CDR1 is MNHEY and CDR2 SVGAGI. V shed 7 bases and J 0 bases; nucleotides not matched to a gene: 3. The CDR3 contains 14 residues. For the CDR3, the DNA is TGTGCCAGCACGAGCGGGAGGGTCTCCTACGAGCAGTACTTC. Its protein is CASTSGRVSYEQYF.

The chain joins TRBV11-2 to TRBJ2-6; D is undetermined. The V end lost 5 bases, the J end lost 4 bases, and 21 bases lay between the germline ends. Germline assignment: CDR1 SGHAT and CDR2 FQNNGV. The CDR3 totals 18 residues. The CDR3 nucleotides are TGTGCCAGCAGCCCCCCTCCCCTACAGTTGGGCGGGGCCAACGTCCTGACTTTC. Translation: CASSPPPLQLGGANVLTF.